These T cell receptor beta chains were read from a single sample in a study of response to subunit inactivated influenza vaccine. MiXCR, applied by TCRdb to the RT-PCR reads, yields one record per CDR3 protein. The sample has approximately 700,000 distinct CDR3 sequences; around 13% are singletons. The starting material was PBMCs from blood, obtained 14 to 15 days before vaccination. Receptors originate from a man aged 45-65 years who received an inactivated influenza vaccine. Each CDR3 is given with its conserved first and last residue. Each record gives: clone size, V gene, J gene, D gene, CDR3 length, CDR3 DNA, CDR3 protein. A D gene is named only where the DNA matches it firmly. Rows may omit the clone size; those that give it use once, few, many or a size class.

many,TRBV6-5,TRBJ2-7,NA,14,TGTGCCAGCAGTTGGAGTTCGGCCCGATACGAGCAGTACTTC,CASSWSSARYEQYF
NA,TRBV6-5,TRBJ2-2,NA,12,TGTGCCAGCATAGACGGGGCAGGGGAGCTGTTTTTT,CASIDGAGELFF
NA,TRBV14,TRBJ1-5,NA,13,TGTGCCAGCAGCCAAGGTCGAACAGGATCCCAGCATTTT,CASSQGRTGSQHF
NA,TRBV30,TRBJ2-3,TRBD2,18,TGTGCCTGGAGTGTAGGGGAACTAGCGGTCGGCCTCACAGATACGCAGTATTTT,CAWSVGELAVGLTDTQYF
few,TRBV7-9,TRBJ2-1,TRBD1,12,TGTGCCAGCAGCCCAGGGGGATTCCCCCCGTTCTTC,CASSPGGFPPFF
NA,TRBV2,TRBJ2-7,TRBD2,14,TGTGCCAGCGTGCTGGGACTAGCGGGGGGAGAGCAGTACTTC,CASVLGLAGGEQYF
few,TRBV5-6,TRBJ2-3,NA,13,TGTGCCAGCAGCTTGGGAACTCCCGGAACGCAGTATTTT,CASSLGTPGTQYF
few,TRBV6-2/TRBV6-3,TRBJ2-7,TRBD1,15,TGTGCCAGCAGTTACTTGGGACAGGGGATTTACGAGCAGTACTTC,CASSYLGQGIYEQYF
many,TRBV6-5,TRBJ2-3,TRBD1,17,TGTGCCAGCAGTTACACCGTAGGGACAGGGGACGAAGATACGCAGTATTTT,CASSYTVGTGDEDTQYF
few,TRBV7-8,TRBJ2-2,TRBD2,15,TGTGCCAGCACCAAATGGGAGGGAATCGGCGGGGAGCTGTTTTTT,CASTKWEGIGGELFF
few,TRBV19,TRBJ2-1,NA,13,TGTGCCAGTAGTAACCGGGCCGGAAATGAGCAGTTCTTC,CASSNRAGNEQFF
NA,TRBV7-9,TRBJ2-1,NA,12,TGTGCCAGCAGCTTAGTTCCGCCTGAGCAGTTCTTC,CASSLVPPEQFF
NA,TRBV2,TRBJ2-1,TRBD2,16,TGTGCCAGCAGTGACCCTAGCGGGGTCGATTGGCTCGAGCAGTTCTTC,CASSDPSGVDWLEQFF
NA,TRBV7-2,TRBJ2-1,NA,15,TGTGCCAGCAGCTTGGTGGGGGCAAGGTACAATGAGCAGTTCTTC,CASSLVGARYNEQFF
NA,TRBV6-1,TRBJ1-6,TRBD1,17,TGTGCCAGCAGCCGAACTATACCCGGGACAGGAGATTCACCCCTCCACTTT,CASSRTIPGTGDSPLHF
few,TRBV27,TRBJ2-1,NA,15,TGTGCCAGCAGTTTTATTGGGGGAGCCCAGCGTGAGCAGTTCTTC,CASSFIGGAQREQFF
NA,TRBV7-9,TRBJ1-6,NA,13,TGTGCCAGCCGGGGGCAACTCAATTCACCCCTCCACTTT,CASRGQLNSPLHF
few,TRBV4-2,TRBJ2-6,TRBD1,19,TGTGCCAGCAGCCAAGTGTTCCGGACAGGGTTAACTGGGGCCAACGTCCTGACTTTC,CASSQVFRTGLTGANVLTF